This T cell receptor beta chain was found in a study of glioma-infiltrating T cells. This clonotype was seen repeatedly, ten times or more. Its cognate antigen is unknown. The CDR3 is 14 amino acids. V shed 4 bases, J shed 3 bases, and the junction held 4 bases outside the gene matches. From germline, CDR1 is LNHNV and CDR2 YYDKDF (reference sequence). Amplification of TCR alpha and beta CDR3 regions from RNA used iRepertoire nested multiplex PCR. Each CDR3 protein gets one entry after TCRdb re-called the multiplex PCR reads with MiXCR. The top ten hold roughly 7% of the sample, which has tens of thousands of distinct CDR3 sequences, 20% to 25% seen once. Study-wide points: Tissue-blood divergence was below expectation in non-neoplastic patients, above in gliomas. Tissue and blood shared very few CDR3 sequences.

The sample taken for sequencing was glioma tissue, nonneoplastic brain tissue, or PBMCs (not recorded which). The rearrangement links TRBV15 to TRBJ2-5; 8 bases map to TRBD1. The receptor was isolated from a human donor with low-grade glioma or glioblastoma, undergoing nonglioma brain surgery, or in good health (not recorded which). The DNA of the CDR3 is TGTGCCACCAGCACCCGGACAGGGAAAGAGACCCAGTACTTC. Translated: CATSTRTGKETQYF.